This entry lists 29 T cell receptor beta chains sequenced from one sample in a study of preoperative IRX-2 immunotherapy in early breast cancer. The table came from immunoSEQ multiplex PCR; TCRdb's copy has only in-frame clones and leaves some out. Counted here are roughly 10,000 clones, roughly 76% occurring once; the ten biggest clones make up roughly 5.6%. This sample's treatment: preoperative locoregional IRX-2 cytokine immunotherapy. This sample comprised lymph node tissue, obtained before IRX-2 immunotherapy. Receptors were obtained from a human donor with breast cancer.

The J gene is TRBJ2-5, the V gene TRBV6-8; TRBD2 is a possible D gene (6 bases). The V end was cut by 4 bases, the J end by 6 bases, with 12 bases between. Germline V gene data show CDR1 as MNHGY and CDR2 as SAAAGT. This CDR3 comprises 13 residues. CDR3 protein: CASSSSGGKTQYF. In DNA form, the CDR3 reads TGTGCCAGCAGTTCAAGTGGGGGGAAGACCCAGTACTTC.

Relative to its sample, this clone is medium-sized. Other DNA sequences within the sample encode an identical CDR3. The chain links TRBV6-8 to TRBJ2-1, with D hard to call. With 1 base removed from V and 8 bases from J, the gap between germline ends came to 6 bases. This CDR3 spans 12 amino acids. Germline loops: CDR1 MNHGY, CDR2 SAAAGT. The CDR3 DNA follows: TGTGCCAGCAGTTACTTTGCGGATGAGCAGTTCTTC. It yields the protein CASSYFADEQFF.

The chain recombines TRBV6-4 with TRBJ1-4; D is ambiguous. Germline V CDR1 and CDR2: MRHNA, SNTAGT. Trimming shortened V by 5 bases and J by 7 bases, and 14 bases separated the two germline ends. This CDR3 contains 14 residues. As DNA, the CDR3 is TGTGCCAGCAGTCCCACCAGGATTGTTGAAAAACTGTTTTTT. Translated, it gives CASSPTRIVEKLFF.

The chain links TRBV6-8 to TRBJ2-1; 12 nucleotides line up with TRBD2. This CDR3 comprises 20 residues. Germline values: CDR1 MNHGY, CDR2 SAAAGT. Trimming removed 2 bases from V and 0 bases from J; junction bases left unmatched: 11. The CDR3, as DNA: TGTGCCAGCAGTTACCGACCGACTAGCGGGAGAACCCTCTCCTACAATGAGCAGTTCTTC. Its protein product is CASSYRPTSGRTLSYNEQFF.

This clone was recorded a few times. This chain connects TRBV11-3 to TRBJ2-4; 7 bases are a match to TRBD2. CDR1 is SGHNT and CDR2 is YENEEA in the germline V gene. The CDR3 sequence is 15 residues long. V shed 0 bases and J 6 bases; nucleotides not matched to a gene: 5. The CDR3 loop reads CASSLERGGGNIQYF. The CDR3 DNA sequence: TGTGCCAGCAGCTTAGAACGGGGCGGGGGAAACATTCAGTACTTC.

The chain uses TRBV19 and TRBJ2-6; tentatively, D is TRBD1 (6 bases). Germline V gene lookup returns CDR1 LNHDA and CDR2 SQIVND (reference sequence). This CDR3 region has 18 residues. The V end lost 9 bases, the J end lost 0 bases, and 21 bases lay between the germline ends. Here the CDR3 DNA reads TGTGCCAGCACGGACAGAGTCCCTTCAAGCTCTGGGGCCAACGTCCTGACTTTC. The encoded protein is CASTDRVPSSSGANVLTF.

The V call is TRBV7-8, the J call TRBJ2-2; D is possibly TRBD1 or TRBD2 (5 bases each). This CDR3 contains 14 residues. Germline CDR1 reads SGHVS; CDR2 reads FQNEAQ. Trimming left V 1 base short and J 6 bases short, with 9 bases between. This CDR3 reads CASSLGGRAGELFF. Written as DNA, the CDR3 is TGTGCCAGCAGCTTAGGGGGGAGAGCCGGGGAGCTGTTTTTT.

This clone was counted once. The rearrangement links TRBV10-2 to TRBJ2-7; D is unclear. V was clipped by 3 bases and J by 0 bases, with 12 bases between them. The germline gives CDR1 WSHSY, CDR2 SAAADI. The CDR3 consists of 15 residues. The CDR3 DNA is TGCGCCAGCAGTGAACCGTTATTAAGCTCCTACGAGCAGTACTTC. This codes for CASSEPLLSSYEQYF.

The chain has TRBV10-1 and TRBJ1-1; possible D gene TRBD1, 6 bases. The V end was cut by 0 bases, the J end by 8 bases, with 13 bases between. The CDR3 has 14 amino acids. CDR1 and CDR2 from the germline V gene are WNHNN and SYGVQD (reference sequence). CDR3 in amino acids: CASSESSGAPEAFF. The CDR3 coding sequence is TGCGCCAGCAGTGAGTCTTCGGGGGCCCCAGAAGCTTTCTTT.

The chain combines TRBV11-3 with TRBJ2-1; weak D call: TRBD1 (5 bases). Germline V gives CDR1 SGHNT, CDR2 YENEEA. V lost 5 bases and J 4 bases, leaving 21 bases between the germline ends. The CDR3 covers 17 residues. The CDR3 DNA is TGTGCCAGCAGCCCAGCCCGATTGGGCAGGGATTACAATGAGCAGTTCTTC. Translation: CASSPARLGRDYNEQFF.

The CDR3 reads CASSEIGGAFF. Written as DNA, the CDR3 is TGTGCCAGCAGTGAAATCGGGGGGGCTTTCTTT. This chain links TRBV6-4 with TRBJ1-1, with D possibly TRBD1 on 5 matching bases. Germline CDR1 and CDR2: MRHNA and SNTAGT. V lost 3 bases and J lost 11, with 10 bases in between. There are 11 residues in the CDR3.

This chain links TRBV19 with TRBJ2-6; weak D call: TRBD2 (5 bases). Trimming cost V 5 bases and J 1 base, with 6 bases left between them. The CDR3 is 14 amino acids. CDR1 LNHDA and CDR2 SQIVND come from the germline V gene (reference sequence). CDR3: CASSGESGANVLTF. CDR3 coding DNA: TGTGCCAGTAGTGGGGAGTCTGGGGCCAACGTCCTGACTTTC.

This chain uses TRBV6-8 with TRBJ2-3; the D gene is possibly TRBD2 (5 bases). V lost 4 bases and J lost 0, with 8 bases in between. The CDR3 runs 14 residues. CDR1 MNHGY and CDR2 SAAAGT come from the germline V gene. In DNA form, the CDR3 reads TGTGCCAGCAGTTTGCAGCGGAGCACAGATACGCAGTATTTT. This encodes CASSLQRSTDTQYF.

This chain uses TRBV28 with TRBJ1-1, with D tentatively TRBD1 (6 bases). Germline V lookup: CDR1 MDHEN, CDR2 SYDVKM. This CDR3 spans 13 amino acids. The V gene lost 10 bases and the J gene lost 1 base, with 13 bases spanning the gap. The CDR3 loop is CATLGGANTEAFF. CDR3 nucleotides: TGTGCCACCCTCGGGGGGGCGAACACTGAAGCTTTCTTT. The entire variable domain, with the rest obtained from reference TRBV28 and TRBJ1-1, is as follows: DVKVTQSSRYLVKRTGEKVFLECVQDMDHENMFWYRQDPGLGLRLIYFSYDVKMKEKGDIPEGYSVSREKKERFSLILESASTNQTSMYLCATLGGANTEAFFGQGTRLTVV.

This rearrangement joins TRBV12-2 to TRBJ1-1. TRBV12-2 corresponds to a pseudogene. CDR3 length: 14 amino acids. CDR3 sequence: CAGLRLGTRSEAFF. The DNA for the CDR3 is TGTGCCGGACTCCGATTGGGTACGCGTTCTGAAGCTTTCTTT.

The chain carries TRBV15 and TRBJ2-3; the D gene is possibly TRBD2 (6 bases). Germline lookup yields CDR1 LNHNV and CDR2 YYDKDF (reference sequence). CDR3 length: 17 residues. The V gene lost 0 bases and the J gene lost 2 bases, with 15 bases spanning the gap. The CDR3 nucleotides are TGTGCCACCAGCAGAGATGTTAGAGGAGGGCCCACAGATACGCAGTATTTT. This encodes CATSRDVRGGPTDTQYF.

The chain is built from TRBV19 and TRBJ1-2, with 7 bases lining up with TRBD1. Trimming at V came to 4 bases and at J to 4 bases, leaving 12 bases not matched to a gene. This CDR3 comprises 16 residues. Germline values: CDR1 LNHDA, CDR2 SQIVND (reference sequence). CDR3 loop: CASSTNGRGLGYGYTF. In DNA form, the CDR3 reads TGTGCCAGTAGTACTAATGGGAGGGGGCTCGGCTATGGCTACACCTTC.

This sequence joins TRBV6-9 and TRBJ2-2; tentative D call: TRBD2 (5 bases). V was shortened by 6 bases and J by 4 bases, with 12 bases between the two germline ends. This CDR3 is 14 amino acids long. Germline CDR1 is MNHGY and CDR2 is SVAAGI. The CDR3 loop reads CASSLLGSTGELFF. CDR3 bases: TGTGCCAGCAGCCTTCTGGGGAGCACCGGGGAGCTGTTTTTT.

The V gene is TRBV7-4, the J gene TRBJ2-5; D is perhaps TRBD1 (6 bases). Trimming took off 1 base at V and 5 bases at J, with 14 bases between the two ends. The V gene's germline CDR1 is SGHVT and CDR2 SQSDAQ. The CDR3 has 15 amino acids. Written as DNA, the CDR3 is TGTGCCAGCAGCTTAGAGGCAGGGGTTGGGGAGACCCAGTACTTC. It is translated as CASSLEAGVGETQYF.

The chain is built from TRBV30 and TRBJ2-7, with 7 bases fitting TRBD1. The CDR3 is 15 residues long. V lost 1 base and J lost 1; bases outside the gene matches: 7. Per the germline V gene, CDR1 is GTSNPN and CDR2 is SVGIG (reference sequence). CDR3 nucleotides: TGTGCCTGGAGTGCCACAGGGGCCGTTTCCTACGAGCAGTACTTC. Translation: CAWSATGAVSYEQYF.

The rearrangement uses TRBV7-5 and TRBJ2-2; TRBD1, the table's D call, lacks a check against the DNA. TRBV7-5 is described as a pseudogene. This CDR3 is 15 amino acids long. CDR3 nucleotides: TGTGCCAGCAGTCCGGGACAATATAACACCGGGGAGCTGTTTTTT. This codes for CASSPGQYNTGELFF.

V usage is TRBV18 and J usage is TRBJ1-5; D possibly corresponds to TRBD1 (6 bases). This CDR3 is built from 16 residues. Looked up from germline, CDR1 is KGHSH and CDR2 is LQKENI. The V and J ends lost 4 bases and 6 bases respectively, with 19 bases between them. CDR3 residues: CASSLNSQGSGQPQHF. CDR3 bases: TGTGCCAGCTCACTGAATTCTCAGGGGTCCGGTCAGCCCCAGCATTTT.

V is TRBV6-8 and J is TRBJ1-3, with 7 bases matching TRBD1. V was pared by 5 bases and J by 1 base, with 2 bases of the junction left unmatched. The CDR3 is 14 residues long. Germline CDR1 and CDR2: MNHGY and SAAAGT. CDR3 sequence reads: CASSEGASGNTIYF. In nucleotides, the CDR3 is TGTGCCAGCAGTGAGGGGGCTTCTGGAAACACCATATATTTT.

This clone was seen a handful of times. The chain has TRBV6-8 and TRBJ1-1, with 12 bases lining up with TRBD1. The ends lost 7 bases at V and 4 bases at J; junction bases unmatched: 13. The CDR3 totals 17 residues. The germline V gene encodes CDR1 MNHGY and CDR2 SAAAGT. The CDR3 is CASISRDRGRVGTEAFF. CDR3 nucleotide sequence: TGTGCCAGCATTTCCCGGGACAGGGGGCGGGTTGGCACTGAAGCTTTCTTT.

This chain uses TRBV28 with TRBJ2-6; D is ambiguous. CDR1 is MDHEN and CDR2 is SYDVKM in the germline V gene. The germline V and J ends were trimmed by 2 bases and 4 bases, with 3 bases remaining between them. The CDR3 is 13 residues long. The CDR3 DNA reads as TGTGCCAGCAGTTTAGCCGGGGCCAACGTCCTGACTTTC. Its translation is CASSLAGANVLTF.

This clone came up a few times. V gene TRBV19 combines with J gene TRBJ2-3; TRBD1 is a possible D gene (6 bases). CDR1 is LNHDA and CDR2 is SQIVND in the germline V gene (reference sequence). This CDR3 has 17 amino acids. The V end lost 5 bases, the J end lost 3 bases, and 21 bases lay between the germline ends. The CDR3 sequence is CASSLTPGQRSTDTQYF. DNA of the CDR3: TGTGCCAGTAGTTTGACCCCGGGACAACGTAGTACAGATACGCAGTATTTT.

The chain uses TRBV7-5 and TRBJ2-7. TRBV7-5 is shown as a pseudogene. This CDR3 spans 16 amino acids. The CDR3 DNA follows: TGTGCCAGCAGCGCAAACGATTACCAAGGCGCCTACGAGCAGTACTTC. Protein: CASSANDYQGAYEQYF.

The V gene is TRBV15, the J gene TRBJ2-7; perhaps TRBD1 as D (6 bases). The CDR3 loop spans 14 amino acids. Trimming took off 5 bases at V and 4 bases at J, with 15 bases between the two ends. Germline values: CDR1 LNHNV, CDR2 YYDKDF (reference sequence). Written as DNA, the CDR3 is TGTGCCACCAGCCCGGACAGCGAAGAATACGAGCAGTACTTC. Protein sequence: CATSPDSEEYEQYF.

This clone was counted only a few times. The chain joins TRBV6-8 to TRBJ2-2, with 8 bases identical to TRBD1. With 6 bases clipped from V and 3 bases from J, the junction kept 6 bases outside the gene matches. The CDR3 runs 15 residues. In germline, CDR1 is MNHGY, CDR2 SAAAGT. The CDR3 DNA is TGTGCCAGCAGCGTTGACAGGGGTTACACCGGGGAGCTGTTTTTT. Its translation: CASSVDRGYTGELFF.